The present T cell receptor (beta chain) was sequenced within a study of OX40 agonist ivuxolimab in advanced cancers. Whole-study results and caveats: Relative to CD4+ cells, CD8+ T cells on average had more expanded clones.

About this clone: The antigen is unknown.

Method: immunoSEQ multiplex PCR; TCRdb's copy keeps in-frame clones and lacks some. The sample holds 70,000 or so clones; 85% are singletons and the top ten take 3.5% to 4.5%. The germline V gene encodes CDR1 GTSNPN and CDR2 SVGIG (reference sequence). This CDR3 has 15 amino acids. V dropped 2 bases and J dropped 5; count of bases not matched to a gene: 9. The TCR originated in an adult with an advanced solid tumor such as melanoma, head and neck, liver or kidney cancer. This sequence joins TRBV30 and TRBJ2-1, with TRBD2 matching over 7 bases. Source: CD4+ or CD8+ T cells sorted from blood, taken in a trial of the OX40 agonist ivuxolimab. The CDR3 spells CAWSLAGGVHNEQFF. The CDR3 DNA follows: TGTGCCTGGAGTCTTGCTGGGGGGGTACACAATGAGCAGTTCTTC.